The 15 T cell receptor beta chains given below trace back to one sample, sequenced in a study of blood T cells in healthy people across ages. With a J-beta primer mix and a sample-barcoded 5' primer, a second PCR ran about 7 to 11 cycles. TCRdb reprocessed the 5' RACE reads with MiXCR, giving one entry per CDR3 protein. The sample consists of about 780,000 distinct CDR3 sequences, about 45% of them appearing once. The specimen was blood. Source of these receptors: a man at least 80 years old in good health.

This clonotype showed up many times. J is TRBJ2-3 and V is TRBV29-1; 7 bases match TRBD2. The CDR3 covers 16 residues. V trimming: 4 bases; J trimming: 0 bases; junction bases outside the gene matches: 10. The germline gives CDR1 SQVTM, CDR2 ANQGSEA. The CDR3 region is CSVVGRSGASTDTQYF. CDR3 in DNA: TGCAGCGTTGTGGGTAGGAGCGGGGCTAGCACAGATACGCAGTATTTT.

V is TRBV21-1 and J is TRBJ2-5; TRBD2, the D gene given by the table, was not confirmed from the DNA. TRBV21-1 is tagged as a pseudogene. This CDR3 comprises 20 residues. The DNA for the CDR3 is TGTGCCAGCAGCAAAAACGAGTCGACTAGCGGGAGTCGAACTAAGGAGACCCAGTACTTC. Translated: CASSKNESTSGSRTKETQYF.

V and J are TRBV5-4 and TRBJ2-7; 8 bases align to TRBD2. The end of the DNA aligns better with TRBJ2-5, so the J call may be wrong. CDR3 length equals 17 residues. CDR1 is SGHNT, CDR2 YYREEE, per germline (reference sequence). The CDR3 DNA reads TGTGCCAGCAGCTTGGGCGGATGGAGCGGGAGCGGAGAGACCCAGTACTTC. Its protein product is CASSLGGWSGSGETQYF.

This chain's CDR3 is CSASQVTPYEQYF. The CDR3 bases are TGCAGTGCTAGCCAAGTCACTCCCTACGAGCAGTACTTC. The chain employs TRBV20-1 and TRBJ2-7; no reliable D call. The germline V and J ends were trimmed by 3 bases and 2 bases, with 11 bases remaining between them. The germline CDR1 and CDR2 sequences are DFQATT and SNEGSKA (reference sequence). The CDR3 contains 13 residues.

This chain links TRBV7-9 with TRBJ2-7; TRBD1 aligns across 11 bases. The last part of the DNA fits TRBJ2-5 better; the J call may be wrong. This CDR3 spans 15 amino acids. CDR1 and CDR2 (germline): SEHNR, FQNEAQ (reference sequence). CDR3 amino acids: CASSGPGTGGETQYF. DNA of the CDR3: TGTGCCAGCAGCGGCCCCGGGACAGGGGGAGAGACCCAGTACTTC.

This clonotype has just a few counts. The chain links TRBV24-1 to TRBJ2-5, with TRBD2 matching over 8 bases. Germline trimming cut 7 bases from V and 2 bases from J; bases unmatched to any gene: 8. The germline V gene encodes CDR1 KGHDR and CDR2 SFDVKD. The CDR3 consists of 15 residues. The CDR3 DNA is TGTGCCACCAGAAAATCAGCGGGAGTACAAGAGACCCAGTACTTC. This encodes CATRKSAGVQETQYF.

For this clonotype: Relative to the germline gene, one junction end is altered; a read error may explain this. The chain has TRBV24-1 and TRBJ2-5, with a weak D call TRBD1 (6 bases). The CDR3 totals 15 residues. The germline CDR1 and CDR2 sequences are KGHDR and SFDVKD. The CDR3 loop reads CAASDLGTSGETQYF. The CDR3, as DNA: TGTGCCGCCAGTGATTTGGGGACATCCGGAGAGACCCAGTACTTC.

This chain uses TRBV13 with TRBJ2-2; D is unclear. CDR1 is PRHDT and CDR2 is FYEKMQ in the germline V gene (reference sequence). This CDR3 has 12 residues. The ends were cut back, 3 bases at V and 10 bases at J, with 9 bases in the middle. CDR3 DNA sequence: TGTGCCAGCAGCTTCTCGAGCATGGAGCTGTTTTTT. Its protein product is CASSFSSMELFF.

This chain links TRBV20-1 with TRBJ2-3; TRBD2 is a possible D gene (6 bases). This CDR3 is built from 15 residues. V was pared by 4 bases and J by 4 bases, with 18 bases between. CDR1 and CDR2 from the germline V gene are DFQATT and SNEGSKA (reference sequence). CDR3 sequence reads: CSAKGSGGDPDTQYF. The CDR3 nucleotides are TGCAGTGCTAAAGGTAGCGGAGGGGACCCAGATACGCAGTATTTT.

V gene TRBV29-1 combines with J gene TRBJ1-1; D is ambiguous. Trimming shortened V by 7 bases and J by 10 bases, and 19 bases separated the two germline ends. The CDR3 is 12 residues long. Germline CDR1 is SQVTM and CDR2 is ANQGSEA. CDR3 coding DNA: TGCAGCGCCCAACCCAATCGGGAGGGAGCTTTCTTT. Translating gives CSAQPNREGAFF.

With respect to this clonotype: At one of its ends the junction is not consistent with the germline gene, which may arise from a read error. The rearrangement uses TRBV24-1 and TRBJ2-6, with 9 positions matching TRBD1. The CDR3 length is 17 residues. The germline gives CDR1 KGHDR, CDR2 SFDVKD. The CDR3 here is CATGQGQASSGTNVLTF. Written as DNA, the CDR3 is TGTGCCACCGGACAGGGGCAAGCAAGCTCTGGGACCAACGTCCTGACTTTC.

A few counts support this clonotype. This chain joins TRBV7-9 and TRBJ2-1; the D is unclear. This CDR3 region has 14 residues. The germline gives CDR1 SEHNR, CDR2 FQNEAQ (reference sequence). The V gene lost 3 bases and the J gene lost 1 base, with 7 bases spanning the gap. The chain's CDR3 is CASSFDQSYNEQFF. The CDR3 nucleotides are TGTGCCAGCAGCTTTGACCAGTCCTACAATGAGCAGTTCTTC.

A single count supports this clonotype. V is TRBV12-3 or TRBV12-4 and J is TRBJ2-2; D call uncertain. This CDR3 is built from 15 residues. Trimming cost V 5 bases and J 4 bases, with 14 bases left between them. The CDR3 DNA sequence: TGTGCCAGCAGTATTATTAGGGCGGTCACCGGGGAGCTGTTTTTT. Protein product: CASSIIRAVTGELFF.

This chain joins TRBV28 and TRBJ2-3; 9 nucleotides line up with TRBD1. Germline V gene data show CDR1 as MDHEN and CDR2 as SYDVKM. This CDR3 spans 16 amino acids. The trim removed 5 bases at V and 3 bases at J, leaving 9 bases unmatched. Written as DNA, the CDR3 is TGTGCCAGCAGTCCCTATACAGGGGGCGGGACAGATACGCAGTATTTT. This encodes CASSPYTGGGTDTQYF.

This clonotype was observed a few times. The V gene is TRBV29-1, the J gene TRBJ2-4; D may be TRBD1 or TRBD2 (5 bases each). Trimming took off 7 bases at V and 1 base at J, with 29 bases between the two ends. This CDR3 is built from 19 residues. Germline assignment: CDR1 SQVTM and CDR2 ANQGSEA. For the CDR3, the DNA is TGCAGCGCGGGGTCAGGTGTAAGGGGCCGCGGTGGGGCCAAAAACATTCAGTACTTC. Encoded protein: CSAGSGVRGRGGAKNIQYF. Supplemented by reference TRBV29-1 and TRBJ2-4, the full variable domain reads SAVISQKPSRDICQRGTSLTIQCQVDSQVTMMFWYRQQPGQSLTLIATANQGSEATYESGFVIDKFPISRPNLTFSTLTVSNMSPEDSSIYLCSAGSGVRGRGGAKNIQYFGAGTRLSVL.